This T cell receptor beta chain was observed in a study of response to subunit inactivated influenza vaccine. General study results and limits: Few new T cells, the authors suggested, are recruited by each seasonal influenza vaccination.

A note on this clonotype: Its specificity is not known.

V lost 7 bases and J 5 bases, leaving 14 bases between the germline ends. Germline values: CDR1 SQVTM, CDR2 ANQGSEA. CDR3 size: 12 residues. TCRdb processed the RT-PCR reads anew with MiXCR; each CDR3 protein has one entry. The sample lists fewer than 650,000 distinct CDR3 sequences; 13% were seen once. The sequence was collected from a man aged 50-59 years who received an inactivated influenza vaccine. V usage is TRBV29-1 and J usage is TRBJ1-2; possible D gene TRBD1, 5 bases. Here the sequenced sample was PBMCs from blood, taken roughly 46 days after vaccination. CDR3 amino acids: CSAGGFVYGYTF. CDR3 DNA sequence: TGCAGCGCCGGGGGGTTCGTATATGGCTACACCTTC.